Listed below are T cell receptor beta chains from one sample, sequenced in a study of T cells in Graves' hyperthyroidism and ophthalmopathy. TCRdb recomputed calls from the multiplex PCR reads with MiXCR, one row per CDR3 protein. This table has about 600,000 distinct CDR3 sequences, approximately 15% appearing once. Sequenced sample: blood. All receptors come from a woman younger than 35 with Graves' ophthalmopathy. The CDR3 runs from the conserved cysteine through the conserved F or W. The order of the fields is J gene, V gene, CDR3 protein.

j_gene: TRBJ1-2
v_gene: TRBV20-1
CDR3aa: CSATGFVGYGYTF

j_gene: TRBJ1-5
v_gene: TRBV12-3/TRBV12-4
CDR3aa: CASSLEGGASNQPQHF

j_gene: TRBJ1-2
v_gene: TRBV3-1
CDR3aa: CASSQDSTGAVVYGYTF

j_gene: TRBJ1-2
v_gene: TRBV15
CDR3aa: CATSRERSWQGYGYTF

j_gene: TRBJ2-2
v_gene: TRBV6-5
CDR3aa: CASSYGQGAFANTGELFF

j_gene: TRBJ1-5
v_gene: TRBV19
CDR3aa: CASSTSPTVYSNQPQHF

j_gene: TRBJ1-6
v_gene: TRBV11-1
CDR3aa: CASSFRTDNSPLHF

j_gene: TRBJ1-6
v_gene: TRBV3-1
CDR3aa: CASSSGTGYNSPLHF

j_gene: TRBJ2-3
v_gene: TRBV7-3
CDR3aa: CASSLQPSTDTQYF

j_gene: TRBJ2-1
v_gene: TRBV9
CDR3aa: CASSPPRQGPNEQFF

j_gene: TRBJ2-7
v_gene: TRBV7-6
CDR3aa: CASSLGTSDLFYEQYF

j_gene: TRBJ1-5
v_gene: TRBV20-1
CDR3aa: CSARDPTGQGHNQPQHF

j_gene: TRBJ2-4
v_gene: TRBV7-9
CDR3aa: CASSLDLRNIQYF

j_gene: TRBJ2-3
v_gene: TRBV6-1
CDR3aa: CATRTGLGPDTQYF

j_gene: TRBJ2-6
v_gene: TRBV6-1
CDR3aa: CASRIWVSGANVLTF

j_gene: TRBJ2-4
v_gene: TRBV4-1
CDR3aa: CASSLSGLAGNIQYF

j_gene: TRBJ2-3
v_gene: TRBV4-3
CDR3aa: CASSHGAGSKDTQYF

j_gene: TRBJ2-7
v_gene: TRBV30
CDR3aa: CAWRSKGQASYEQYF

j_gene: TRBJ2-1
v_gene: TRBV20-1
CDR3aa: CSARGTRTPTPNEQFF

j_gene: TRBJ1-5
v_gene: TRBV7-9
CDR3aa: CASSLVDRPHQPQHF

j_gene: TRBJ2-7
v_gene: TRBV19
CDR3aa: CASSMRASSYEQYF

j_gene: TRBJ1-2
v_gene: TRBV28
CDR3aa: CASSPGQGAARYTF

j_gene: TRBJ1-1
v_gene: TRBV28
CDR3aa: CASREAGYGVTFF

j_gene: TRBJ2-1
v_gene: TRBV2
CDR3aa: CASSAPGGGNEQFF

j_gene: TRBJ1-5
v_gene: TRBV2
CDR3aa: CASSDSGQGANQPQHF

j_gene: TRBJ2-3
v_gene: TRBV9
CDR3aa: CASSVGLAGITDTQYF

j_gene: TRBJ2-1
v_gene: TRBV4-1
CDR3aa: CASSQVGALGQFF

j_gene: TRBJ2-7
v_gene: TRBV12-3/TRBV12-4
CDR3aa: CASSIAGRSYEQYF

j_gene: TRBJ2-7
v_gene: TRBV6-2/TRBV6-3
CDR3aa: CASSSGREPFTYEQYF

j_gene: TRBJ1-1
v_gene: TRBV10-3
CDR3aa: CAISDPGATEAFF

j_gene: TRBJ1-4
v_gene: TRBV7-8
CDR3aa: CASSLGATPFNEKLFF

j_gene: TRBJ2-7
v_gene: TRBV6-1
CDR3aa: CASSFGREGTYEQYF

j_gene: TRBJ2-3
v_gene: TRBV7-9
CDR3aa: CASSLDYWDRRTDTQYF

j_gene: TRBJ2-3
v_gene: TRBV20-1
CDR3aa: CSARDRASGRLDTQYF

j_gene: TRBJ1-1
v_gene: TRBV12-3/TRBV12-4
CDR3aa: CASSLRGFAVGVSLTEAFF

j_gene: TRBJ1-4
v_gene: TRBV12-5
CDR3aa: CASGLVVRGANEKLFF

j_gene: TRBJ1-2
v_gene: TRBV7-9
CDR3aa: CASSLAQATSYGYTF

j_gene: TRBJ2-5
v_gene: TRBV2
CDR3aa: CASRGYRDQETQYF

j_gene: TRBJ1-3
v_gene: TRBV7-8
CDR3aa: CASSLQPDTIYF

j_gene: TRBJ1-2
v_gene: TRBV29-1
CDR3aa: CSVEESFRGYGYTF

j_gene: TRBJ2-4
v_gene: TRBV6-2/TRBV6-3
CDR3aa: CASSYAWRNIQYF

j_gene: TRBJ2-3
v_gene: TRBV13
CDR3aa: CASSFGGRITDTQYF